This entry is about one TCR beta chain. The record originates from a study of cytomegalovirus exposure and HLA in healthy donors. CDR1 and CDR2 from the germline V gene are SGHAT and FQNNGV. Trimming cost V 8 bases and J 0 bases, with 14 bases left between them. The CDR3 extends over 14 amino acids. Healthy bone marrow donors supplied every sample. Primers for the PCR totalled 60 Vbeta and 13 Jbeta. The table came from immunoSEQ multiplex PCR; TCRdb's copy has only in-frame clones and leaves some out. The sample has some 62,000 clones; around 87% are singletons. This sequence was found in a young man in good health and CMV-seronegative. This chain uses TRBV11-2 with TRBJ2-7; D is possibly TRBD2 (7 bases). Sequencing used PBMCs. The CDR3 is CASDLGGHSYEQYF. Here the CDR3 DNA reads TGTGCCAGCGACCTCGGGGGGCACTCCTACGAGCAGTACTTC.